This entry concerns a single TCR beta chain. This specimen belongs to a study of blood T cell repertoires in COVID-19. Overall study context: Sites in the United States, Italy and Spain provided acute and convalescent COVID-19 samples. PBMCs, B-cell-depleted T cells, or T cells provided the cDNA or gDNA that made up the material.

CDR3 length: 14 residues. Germline V gene lookup returns CDR1 SQVTM and CDR2 ANQGSEA. V gave up 6 bases and J gave up 1 base; unmatched junction bases: 4. Authors' data handling: Nucleated cell number was recorded as an estimate derived from reference gene primer amplification. Libraries were prepared by immunoSEQ multiplex PCR; TCRdb keeps only in-frame clonotypes and omits some of them. The V and J calls and the clone size are those of that table, but D and trimming were determined from the DNA. The sample consists of approximately 170,000 clones, about four fifths of them appearing once. V usage is TRBV29-1 and J usage is TRBJ2-7; 12 nucleotides agree with TRBD2. The source of this sequence is a man in his 70s who had recovered from COVID-19. Sequenced: peripheral blood. CDR3 nucleotide sequence: TGCAGCGTCAGGACTAGCGGGACATCCTACGAGCAGTACTTC. Translating it yields CSVRTSGTSYEQYF.